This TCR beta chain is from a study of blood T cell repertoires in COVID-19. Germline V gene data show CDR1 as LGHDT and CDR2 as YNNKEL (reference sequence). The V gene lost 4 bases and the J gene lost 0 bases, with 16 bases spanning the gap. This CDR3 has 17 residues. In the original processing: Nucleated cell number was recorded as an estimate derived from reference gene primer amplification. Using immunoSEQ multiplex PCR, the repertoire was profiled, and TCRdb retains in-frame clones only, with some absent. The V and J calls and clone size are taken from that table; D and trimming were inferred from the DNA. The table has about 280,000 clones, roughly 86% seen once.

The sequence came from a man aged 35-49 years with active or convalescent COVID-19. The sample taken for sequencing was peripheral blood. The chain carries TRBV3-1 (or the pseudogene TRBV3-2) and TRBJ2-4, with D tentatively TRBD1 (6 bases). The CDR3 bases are TGTGCCAGCAGCCGCCCTGGACAGACTCTAGCCAAAAACATTCAGTACTTC. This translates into CASSRPGQTLAKNIQYF.